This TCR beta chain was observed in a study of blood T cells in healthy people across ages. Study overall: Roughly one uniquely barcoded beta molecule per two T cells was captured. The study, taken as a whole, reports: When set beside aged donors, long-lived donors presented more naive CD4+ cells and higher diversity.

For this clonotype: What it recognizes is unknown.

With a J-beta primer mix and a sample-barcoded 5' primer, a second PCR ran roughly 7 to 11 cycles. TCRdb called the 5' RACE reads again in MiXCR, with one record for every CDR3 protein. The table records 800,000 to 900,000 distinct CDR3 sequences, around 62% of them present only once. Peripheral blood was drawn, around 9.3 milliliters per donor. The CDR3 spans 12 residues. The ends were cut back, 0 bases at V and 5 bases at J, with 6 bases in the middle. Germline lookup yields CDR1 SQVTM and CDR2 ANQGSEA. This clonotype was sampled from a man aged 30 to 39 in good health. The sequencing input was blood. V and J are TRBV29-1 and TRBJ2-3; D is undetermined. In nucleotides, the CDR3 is TGCAGCGTTGAAGAGCTAGGAGATACGCAGTATTTT. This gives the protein CSVEELGDTQYF.